The next 2 T cell receptor beta chains were all read from a single sample in a study of graft-versus-host responses after intestinal transplantation (dated by TCRdb to about 2021). Library construction relied on the immunoSEQ multiplex PCR assay. TCRdb carries this immuneACCESS record with in-frame sequences only. Its versions omit some clonotypes, under half of them owing to an unresolved V gene in the studies checked, with the rest unexplained. The sample records fewer than 20,000 clones, roughly 35% of which are singletons. The biggest ten clones account for 3.7% of the sample. The time point label here, explained by the study, means: cells obtained before transplantation from donor or recipient. Sequencing used alloreactive CD4+ T cells from a mixed lymphocyte reaction culture, obtained before intestinal transplant. The cell subset or site label for this specimen denotes: CFSE-low proliferating T cells sorted from approximately 6-day pre-transplant mixed lymphocyte reaction (GvH or HvG direction). The receptors here all came from a human patient who received an intestinal transplant.

J is TRBJ2-2 and V is TRBV4-1; weak D call: TRBD2 (6 bases). The V end lost 5 bases, the J end lost 2 bases, and 12 bases lay between the germline ends. CDR1 is MGHRA and CDR2 is YSYEKL in the germline V gene. The CDR3 loop spans 15 amino acids. The DNA for the CDR3 is TGCGCCAGCAGCTCAGGACTACTTAACACCGGGGAGCTGTTTTTT. The encoded protein is CASSSGLLNTGELFF.

The chain uses TRBV4-2 and TRBJ2-3; possibly TRBD2 for D (6 bases). Germline V gene lookup returns CDR1 LGHNA and CDR2 YNFKEQ. CDR3 length: 17 residues. V lost 1 base and J 0 bases, leaving 14 bases between the germline ends. The chain's CDR3 is CASSQGLLARSTDTQYF. Written as DNA, the CDR3 is TGTGCCAGCAGCCAAGGACTGCTAGCGAGGAGCACAGATACGCAGTATTTT.